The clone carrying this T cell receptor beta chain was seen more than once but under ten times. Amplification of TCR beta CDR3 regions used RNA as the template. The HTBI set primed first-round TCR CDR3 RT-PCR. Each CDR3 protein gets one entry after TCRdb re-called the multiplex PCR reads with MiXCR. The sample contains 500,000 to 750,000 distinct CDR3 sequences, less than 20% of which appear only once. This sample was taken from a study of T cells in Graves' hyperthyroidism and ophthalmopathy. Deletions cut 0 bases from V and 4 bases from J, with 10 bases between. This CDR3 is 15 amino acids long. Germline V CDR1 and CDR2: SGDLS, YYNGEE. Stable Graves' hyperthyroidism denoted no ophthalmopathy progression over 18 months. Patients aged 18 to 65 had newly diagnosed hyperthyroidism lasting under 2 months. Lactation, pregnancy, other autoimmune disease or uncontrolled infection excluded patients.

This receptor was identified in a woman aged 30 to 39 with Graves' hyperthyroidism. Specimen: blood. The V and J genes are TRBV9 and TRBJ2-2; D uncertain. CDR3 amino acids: CASSVVAGSTGELFF. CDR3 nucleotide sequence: TGTGCCAGCAGCGTAGTGGCAGGCAGCACCGGGGAGCTGTTTTTT.